This T cell receptor beta chain originates from a study of T cell responses to AZD1222 COVID-19 vaccine. Method: immunoSEQ multiplex PCR; TCRdb's copy keeps in-frame clones and lacks some. The sample yields about 67,000 clones, around 80% seen once. Germline V lookup: CDR1 PRHDT, CDR2 FYEKMQ (reference sequence). V gave up 1 base and J gave up 0 bases, with 7 bases separating them. The CDR3 runs to 15 residues. Sequenced material: peripheral blood, taken on day 0 of AZD1222 vaccination. This sequence originates from an adult in good health. V is TRBV13 and J is TRBJ1-5; the D is unclear. DNA of the CDR3: TGTGCCAGCAGCTTAGCACAGAATAGCAATCAGCCCCAGCATTTT. This sequence encodes CASSLAQNSNQPQHF.